This T cell receptor (beta chain) was sequenced for a study of T-cell memory formation after mild COVID-19. Study background: There were largely donor-specific TCR clusters.

This clonotype has ten or more counts. A 5'RACE reaction primed in the constant segment made cDNA libraries of TCR alpha and TCR beta, and these carried sample barcodes and UMIs. TCRdb reprocessed the 5' RACE reads with MiXCR, giving one entry per CDR3 protein. The sample lists about 290,000 distinct CDR3 sequences, around a sixth occurring once. The length of the CDR3 is 16 residues. This clonotype was obtained from a man younger than 35 who had mild COVID-19 (a few samples of this study predate the infection). Cell type and time point are not known. The gene calls are TRBV21-1 and TRBJ2-2; TRBD2, as called in the table, went unchecked against the DNA. TRBV21-1 is classified as a pseudogene. Sequencing input: PBMCs or a T cell subset sorted from them (not recorded which). CDR3 sequence reads: CASSKALAGNTGELFF. CDR3 nucleotides: TGTGCCAGCAGCAAAGCGCTAGCGGGGAACACCGGGGAGCTGTTTTTT.